This entry lists 7 T cell receptor beta chains sequenced from one sample in a study of blood T cell repertoires in COVID-19. Clones were read by immunoSEQ multiplex PCR, and TCRdb kept only the in-frame ones, dropping some. The sample includes hundreds of thousands of clones, 87% of them seen just once. Source material: peripheral blood. The receptors stem from a woman aged 45-60 years who had recovered from COVID-19.

The chain carries TRBV7-2 and TRBJ1-2, with D uncertain. This CDR3 contains 15 residues. CDR1 is SGHTA and CDR2 is FQGNSA in the germline V gene. Trimming pared 1 base from V and 7 bases from J, leaving 16 bases between. CDR3 sequence (DNA): TGTGCCAGCAGCTTAGGTCCTAGCCCCCCGGGTGGCTACACCTTC. Protein product: CASSLGPSPPGGYTF.

The chain links TRBV7-8 to TRBJ1-5; 8 bases fit TRBD1. V dropped 4 bases and J dropped 1; count of bases not matched to a gene: 3. The CDR3 runs to 15 residues. Germline CDR1 is SGHVS and CDR2 is FQNEAQ. CDR3 bases: TGTGCCAGCAGCTCGGGACAGGCCAGCAATCAGCCCCAGCATTTT. Translating it yields CASSSGQASNQPQHF. The variable domain in full, completed from reference TRBV7-8 and TRBJ1-5, reads GAGVSQSPRYKVAKRGQDVALRCDPISGHVSLFWYQQALGQGPEFLTYFQNEAQLDKSGLPSDRFFAERPEGSVSTLKIQRTQQEDSAVYLCASSSGQASNQPQHFGDGTRLSIL.

This chain uses TRBV11-2 with TRBJ1-2; no reliable D call. The CDR3 extends over 14 amino acids. V was pared by 5 bases and J by 2 bases, with 12 bases between. CDR1 and CDR2 (germline): SGHAT, FQNNGV. The CDR3 DNA sequence: TGTGCCAGCAGCCCGGGGTATGGGAACTATGGCTACACCTTC. Translated, it gives CASSPGYGNYGYTF.

The chain couples TRBV29-1 to TRBJ1-4, with D hard to call. V was pared by 5 bases and J by 5 bases, with 15 bases between. Germline V gene sequence: CDR1 SQVTM, CDR2 ANQGSEA. This CDR3 comprises 14 residues. The CDR3: CSVPAGLGNEKLFF. In DNA, the CDR3 is TGCAGCGTTCCTGCGGGCCTCGGAAATGAAAAACTGTTTTTT.

V usage is TRBV3-1 (or the pseudogene TRBV3-2) and J usage is TRBJ2-1; possible D gene TRBD2, 6 bases. CDR3 length equals 15 residues. Trimming removed 2 bases from V and 4 bases from J, with 12 bases in between. Germline assignment: CDR1 LGHDT and CDR2 YNNKEL (reference sequence). The CDR3 sequence: CASSQSGGTYNEQFF. CDR3 DNA: TGTGCCAGCAGCCAAAGTGGGGGGACTTACAATGAGCAGTTCTTC.

The gene calls are TRBV5-1 and TRBJ2-3; the match to TRBD1 covers 7 bases. Germline CDR1 and CDR2: SGHRS and YFSETQ. Trimming at V came to 3 bases and at J to 3 bases, leaving 10 bases not matched to a gene. This CDR3 region has 16 residues. CDR3 amino acids: CASSSQGGAGTDTQYF. The CDR3 region has the DNA TGCGCCAGCAGCTCCCAAGGGGGCGCAGGGACAGATACGCAGTATTTT.

The chain employs TRBV9 and TRBJ2-7; weak D call: TRBD2 (5 bases). V gave up 0 bases and J gave up 7 bases, with 14 bases separating them. This CDR3 is 14 amino acids long. Germline-derived CDR1 and CDR2 are SGDLS and YYNGEE. As DNA, the CDR3 is TGTGCCAGCAGCGTAGATCCGAGACCGGGGGAGCAGTACTTC. As protein: CASSVDPRPGEQYF.